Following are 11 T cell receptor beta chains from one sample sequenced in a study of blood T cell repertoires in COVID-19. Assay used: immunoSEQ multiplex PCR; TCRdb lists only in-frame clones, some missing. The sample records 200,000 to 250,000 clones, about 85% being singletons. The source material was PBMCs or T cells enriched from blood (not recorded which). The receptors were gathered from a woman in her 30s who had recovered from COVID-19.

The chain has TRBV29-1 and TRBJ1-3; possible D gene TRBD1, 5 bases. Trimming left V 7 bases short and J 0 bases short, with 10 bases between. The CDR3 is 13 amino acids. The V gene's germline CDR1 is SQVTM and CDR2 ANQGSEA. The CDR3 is CSAQGFSGNTIYF. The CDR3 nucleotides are TGCAGCGCGCAGGGATTCTCTGGAAACACCATATATTTT.

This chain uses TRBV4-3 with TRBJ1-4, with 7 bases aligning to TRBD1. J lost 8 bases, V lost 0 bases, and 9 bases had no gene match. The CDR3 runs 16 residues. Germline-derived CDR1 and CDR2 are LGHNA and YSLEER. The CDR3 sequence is CASSQEIRDRVEKLFF. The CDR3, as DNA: TGCGCCAGCAGCCAAGAGATCCGAGACAGGGTGGAAAAACTGTTTTTT.

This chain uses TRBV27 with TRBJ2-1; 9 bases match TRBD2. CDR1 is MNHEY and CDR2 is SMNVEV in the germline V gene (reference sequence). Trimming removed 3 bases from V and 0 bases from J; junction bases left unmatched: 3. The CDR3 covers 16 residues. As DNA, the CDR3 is TGTGCCAGCAGTTTGGCGGGGGGGGGCTCCTACAATGAGCAGTTCTTC. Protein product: CASSLAGGGSYNEQFF.

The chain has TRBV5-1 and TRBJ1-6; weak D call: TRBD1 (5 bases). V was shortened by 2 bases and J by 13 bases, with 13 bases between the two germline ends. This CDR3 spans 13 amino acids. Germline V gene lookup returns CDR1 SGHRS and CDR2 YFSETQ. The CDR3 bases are TGCGCCAGCAGCTTAGGGCAGGGAGGGCCCCTCCACTTT. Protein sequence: CASSLGQGGPLHF.

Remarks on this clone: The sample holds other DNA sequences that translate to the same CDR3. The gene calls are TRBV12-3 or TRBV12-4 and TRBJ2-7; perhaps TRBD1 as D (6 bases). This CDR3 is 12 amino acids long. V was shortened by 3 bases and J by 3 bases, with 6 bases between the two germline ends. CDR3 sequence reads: CASSLTGYEQYF. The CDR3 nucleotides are TGTGCCAGCAGTTTGACAGGCTACGAGCAGTACTTC.

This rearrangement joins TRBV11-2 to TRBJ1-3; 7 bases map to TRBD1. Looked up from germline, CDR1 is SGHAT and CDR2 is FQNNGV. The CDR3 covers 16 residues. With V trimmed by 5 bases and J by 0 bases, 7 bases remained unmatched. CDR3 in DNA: TGTGCCAGCAGCGCCTTACAGGGGACCTCTGGAAACACCATATATTTT. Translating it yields CASSALQGTSGNTIYF.

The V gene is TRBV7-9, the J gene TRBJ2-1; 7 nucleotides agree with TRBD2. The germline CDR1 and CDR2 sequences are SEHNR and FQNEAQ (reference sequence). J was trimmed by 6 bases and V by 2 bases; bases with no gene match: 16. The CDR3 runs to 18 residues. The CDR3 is CASSLLVAGGGGLNEQFF. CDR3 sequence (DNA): TGTGCCAGCAGCTTACTGGTTGCTGGCGGGGGAGGACTCAATGAGCAGTTCTTC.

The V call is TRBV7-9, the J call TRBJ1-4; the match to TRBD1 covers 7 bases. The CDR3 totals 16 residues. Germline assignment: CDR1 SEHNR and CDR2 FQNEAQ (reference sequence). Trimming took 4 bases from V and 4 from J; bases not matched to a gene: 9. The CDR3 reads CASSSGRDSFNEKLFF. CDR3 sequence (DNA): TGTGCCAGCAGCTCAGGCAGGGACAGTTTTAATGAAAAACTGTTTTTT.

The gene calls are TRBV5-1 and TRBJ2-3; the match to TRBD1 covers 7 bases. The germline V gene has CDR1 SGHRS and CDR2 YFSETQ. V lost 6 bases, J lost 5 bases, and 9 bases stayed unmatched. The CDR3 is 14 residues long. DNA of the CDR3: TGCGCCAGCAAGGAAGGGGGCGCAGGAGATACGCAGTATTTT. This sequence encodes CASKEGGAGDTQYF.

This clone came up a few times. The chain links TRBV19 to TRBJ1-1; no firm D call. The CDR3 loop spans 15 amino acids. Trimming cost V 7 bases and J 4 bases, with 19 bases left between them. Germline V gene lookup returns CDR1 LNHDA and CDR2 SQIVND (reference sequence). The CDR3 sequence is CASTPRTSGRTEAFF. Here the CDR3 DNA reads TGTGCCAGTACCCCTCGTACGAGCGGACGCACTGAAGCTTTCTTT.

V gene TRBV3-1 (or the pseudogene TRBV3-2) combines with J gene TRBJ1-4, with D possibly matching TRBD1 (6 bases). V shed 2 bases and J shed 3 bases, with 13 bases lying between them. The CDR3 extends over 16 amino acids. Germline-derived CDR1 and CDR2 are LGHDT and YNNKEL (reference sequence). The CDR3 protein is CASSQQPGTSNEKLFF. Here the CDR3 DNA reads TGTGCCAGCAGCCAACAACCCGGGACATCTAATGAAAAACTGTTTTTT.